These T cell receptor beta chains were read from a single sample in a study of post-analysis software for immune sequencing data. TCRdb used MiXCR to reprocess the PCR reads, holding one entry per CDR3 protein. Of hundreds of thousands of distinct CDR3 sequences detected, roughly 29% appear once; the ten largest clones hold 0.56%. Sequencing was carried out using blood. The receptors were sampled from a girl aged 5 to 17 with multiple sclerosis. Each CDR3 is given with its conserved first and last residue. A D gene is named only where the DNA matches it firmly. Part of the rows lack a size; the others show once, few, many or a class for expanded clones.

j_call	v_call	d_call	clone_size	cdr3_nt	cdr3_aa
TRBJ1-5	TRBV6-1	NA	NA	TGTGCCAGCAGCGAAATCAATCAGCCCCAGCATTTT	CASSEINQPQHF
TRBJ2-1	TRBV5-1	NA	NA	TGCGCCAGCAGCCCCAGACAAGGGGATAACAATGAGCAGTTCTTC	CASSPRQGDNNEQFF
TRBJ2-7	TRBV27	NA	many	TGTGCCAGCAGTTTAAAGGGGACAAATGCCTACGAGCAGTACTTC	CASSLKGTNAYEQYF
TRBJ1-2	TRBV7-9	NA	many	TGTGCCAGCAGTGTCCCGGGGAACTATGGCTACACCTTC	CASSVPGNYGYTF
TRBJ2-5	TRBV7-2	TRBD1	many	TGTGCCAGCAGCTTAGCGGGACAGGGCGTGACGGAGACCCAGTACTTC	CASSLAGQGVTETQYF
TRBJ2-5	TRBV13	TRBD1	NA	TGTGCCAGCAGCTCGGACAGGCCGAAGACCCAGTACTTC	CASSSDRPKTQYF
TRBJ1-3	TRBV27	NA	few	TGTGCCAGTAGACAGCGCCCTGGAAACACCATATATTTT	CASRQRPGNTIYF
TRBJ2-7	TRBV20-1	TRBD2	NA	TGCAGTGCTCCAACCACGGGGGGAATCACCTACGAGCAGTACTTC	CSAPTTGGITYEQYF
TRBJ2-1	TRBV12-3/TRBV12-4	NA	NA	TGTACCAGCAGCCCGACCCGCAATGAGCAGTTCTTC	CTSSPTRNEQFF
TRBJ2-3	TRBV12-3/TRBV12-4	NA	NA	TGTGCCAGCAGTGCCTCGCGGCGGACTAGCACAGATACGCAGTATTTT	CASSASRRTSTDTQYF
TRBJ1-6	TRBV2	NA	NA	TGTGCCAGCAGTGCCGCAGGCTCCTATAATTCACCCCTCCACTTT	CASSAAGSYNSPLHF
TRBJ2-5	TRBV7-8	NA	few	TGTGCCAGCAGCCCGACCCCGGGACAATATTGGGAGACCCAGTACTTC	CASSPTPGQYWETQYF
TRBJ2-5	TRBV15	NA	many	TGTGCCACCAGCAGAGAAAGGCAGTCCCAAGAGACCCAGTACTTC	CATSRERQSQETQYF
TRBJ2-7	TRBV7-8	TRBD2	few	TGTGCCAGCAGCCGAGGCGGGAGCTCCTACGAGCAGTACTTC	CASSRGGSSYEQYF
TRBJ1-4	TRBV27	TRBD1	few	TGTGCCAGCAGCCTCAGGGGGATAGATGAAAAACTGTTTTTT	CASSLRGIDEKLFF
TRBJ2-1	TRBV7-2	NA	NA	TGTGCCAGCAGCTTATTCGCGAGACAGAAAAACTACAATGAGCAGTTCTTC	CASSLFARQKNYNEQFF
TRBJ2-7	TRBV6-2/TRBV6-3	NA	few	TGTGCCAGCAGCAAAGAGTTCGGGACCGAGAAATACGAGCAGTACTTC	CASSKEFGTEKYEQYF
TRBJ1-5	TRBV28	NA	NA	TGTGCCAGCAGCCCCCGAGCTTATAGCAATCAGCCCCAGCATTTT	CASSPRAYSNQPQHF
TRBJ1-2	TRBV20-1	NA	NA	TGCAGTGCCGCGGGACATGGCTACACCTTC	CSAAGHGYTF
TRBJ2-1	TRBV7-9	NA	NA	TGTGCCAGCAGCCCCGGGGGAAGGGCCTACAATGAGCAGTTCTTC	CASSPGGRAYNEQFF
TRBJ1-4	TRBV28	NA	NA	TGTGCCAGCAGTTTTATGAGGGGCGCAACTAATGAAAAACTGTTTTTT	CASSFMRGATNEKLFF
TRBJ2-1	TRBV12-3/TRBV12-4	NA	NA	TGTGCCAGCAGTCAGGACTATTCGCACAATGAGCAGTTCTTC	CASSQDYSHNEQFF
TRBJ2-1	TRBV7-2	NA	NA	TGTGCCAGCAGCTTGACATCGGCTGGACGCGATGAGCAGTTCTTC	CASSLTSAGRDEQFF
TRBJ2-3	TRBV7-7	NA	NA	TGTGCCAGCAGCTTAGGGGCAGGAACCGAGGCAGATACGCAGTATTTT	CASSLGAGTEADTQYF
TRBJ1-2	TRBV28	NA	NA	TGTGCCAGCAGTTTACGGCCGTTGACCGATGGCTACACCTTC	CASSLRPLTDGYTF
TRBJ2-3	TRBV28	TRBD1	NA	TGTGCCGGCACCATAAGACAGGGGGGCACAGATACGCAGTATTTT	CAGTIRQGGTDTQYF
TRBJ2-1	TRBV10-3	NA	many	TGTGCCATCAGTGAGCTTTCGGAGCAGTTCTTC	CAISELSEQFF
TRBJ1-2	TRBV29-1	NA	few	TGCAGCGTTGAAGATCGGGGCTACACCTTC	CSVEDRGYTF
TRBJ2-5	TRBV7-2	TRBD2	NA	TGTGCCTACTGGGAGGGAGGGACCCAGTACTTC	CAYWEGGTQYF
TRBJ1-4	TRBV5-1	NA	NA	TGCGCCAGCAGCTTGGATCTGGGTACTAATGAAAAACTGTTTTTT	CASSLDLGTNEKLFF
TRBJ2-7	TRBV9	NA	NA	TGTGCCAGCAGCCCCACAGGGATCCACGAGCAGTACTTC	CASSPTGIHEQYF
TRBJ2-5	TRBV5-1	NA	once	TGCGCCAGCAAACCGGAGGCGGGGTGGGAGACCCAGTACTTC	CASKPEAGWETQYF
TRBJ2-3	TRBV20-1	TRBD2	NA	TGCAGTGCTCGACCTAGCGGGATCTCGGATACGCAGTATTTT	CSARPSGISDTQYF
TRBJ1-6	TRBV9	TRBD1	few	TGTGCCAGCAGCACACTCCCGTTAGGACAGGGGGCGCAAAATTCACCCCTCCACTTT	CASSTLPLGQGAQNSPLHF
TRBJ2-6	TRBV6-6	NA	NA	TGTGCCAGCAGTCCATCAAGAACGGGGGCCAACGTCCTGACTTTC	CASSPSRTGANVLTF
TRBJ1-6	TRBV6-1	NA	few	TGTGCCAGCATGTGGACTGCGAGCTCCTATAATTCACCCCTCCACTTT	CASMWTASSYNSPLHF
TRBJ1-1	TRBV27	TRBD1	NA	TGTGCCAGCAGTTTATCGTGGGACAGGGCGAACACTGAAGCTTTCTTT	CASSLSWDRANTEAFF
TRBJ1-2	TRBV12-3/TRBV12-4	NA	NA	TGTGCCAGCAGTTTGTCGGGTCCTCTCTATGGCTACACCTTC	CASSLSGPLYGYTF
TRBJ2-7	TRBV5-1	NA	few	TGCGCCAGCAGCTTGGTGGCAGTAACCTACGAGCAGTACTTC	CASSLVAVTYEQYF
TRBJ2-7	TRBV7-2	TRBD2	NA	TGTGCCAGCAGCCGGTGGACTAGCTACGAGCAGTACTTC	CASSRWTSYEQYF
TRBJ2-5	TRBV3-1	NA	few	TGTGCCAGCAGCCAAGGGCGGCCAGGCGGCGAGACCCAGTACTTC	CASSQGRPGGETQYF
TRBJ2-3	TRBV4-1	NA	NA	TGCGCCAGCAGCCAGTTAGGAAGGGCAGATACGCAGTATTTT	CASSQLGRADTQYF
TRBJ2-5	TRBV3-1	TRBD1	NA	TGTGCCAGCAGCCAGAAGGACAGGGGCAGCAAGCAGTACTTC	CASSQKDRGSKQYF
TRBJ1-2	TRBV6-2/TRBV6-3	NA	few	TGTGCCAGCAGTTACGCTCGGACGGGAACTCGCCCCCGGAGCTACACCTTC	CASSYARTGTRPRSYTF
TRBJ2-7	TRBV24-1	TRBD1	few	TGTGCCACCGACGGGGACAGGGTCTACGAGCAGTACTTC	CATDGDRVYEQYF
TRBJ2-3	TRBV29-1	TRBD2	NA	TGCAGCGCCATAGGGACTAGCGGGGGGACAGATACGCAGTATTTT	CSAIGTSGGTDTQYF
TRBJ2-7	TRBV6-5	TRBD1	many	TGTGCCAGCACTACAGGGGGCTACGAGCAGTACTTC	CASTTGGYEQYF
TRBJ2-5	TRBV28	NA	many	TGTGCCAGCAGTTTCCTCACGGACGCTCAAGAGACCCAGTACTTC	CASSFLTDAQETQYF
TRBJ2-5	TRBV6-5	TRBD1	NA	TGTGCCAGCAGTTATATGGCAGGGGGTAGGGAGACCCAGTACTTC	CASSYMAGGRETQYF
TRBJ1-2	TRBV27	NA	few	TGTGCCAGCAGTTTATCAGGGGGTGCATATGGCTACACCTTC	CASSLSGGAYGYTF
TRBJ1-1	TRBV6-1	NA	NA	TGTGCCAGCAGCGCCCTCCTCGATGGAACTGAAGCTTTCTTT	CASSALLDGTEAFF
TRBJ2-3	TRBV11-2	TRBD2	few	TGTGCCAGCAGCGGCACAAGCGGGAGGATTGGCACAGATACGCAGTATTTT	CASSGTSGRIGTDTQYF
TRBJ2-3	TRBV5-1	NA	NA	TGCACCAGCAGCCTCTCTGGATGGGGAAACACAGATACGCAGTATTTT	CTSSLSGWGNTDTQYF